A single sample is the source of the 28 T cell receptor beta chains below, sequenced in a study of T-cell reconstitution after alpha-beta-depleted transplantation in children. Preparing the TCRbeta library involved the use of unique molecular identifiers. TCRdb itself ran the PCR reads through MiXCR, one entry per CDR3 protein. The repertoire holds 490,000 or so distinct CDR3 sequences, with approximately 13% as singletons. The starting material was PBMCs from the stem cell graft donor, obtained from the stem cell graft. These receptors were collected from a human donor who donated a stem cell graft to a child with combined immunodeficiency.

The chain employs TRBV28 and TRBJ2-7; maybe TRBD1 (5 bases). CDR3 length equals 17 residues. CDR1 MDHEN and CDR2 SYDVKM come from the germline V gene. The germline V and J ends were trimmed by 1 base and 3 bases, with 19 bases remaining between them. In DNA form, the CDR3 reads TGTGCCAGCAGTTTATCAGTTCTGGGGCCTTATCTCTACGAGCAGTACTTC. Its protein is CASSLSVLGPYLYEQYF.

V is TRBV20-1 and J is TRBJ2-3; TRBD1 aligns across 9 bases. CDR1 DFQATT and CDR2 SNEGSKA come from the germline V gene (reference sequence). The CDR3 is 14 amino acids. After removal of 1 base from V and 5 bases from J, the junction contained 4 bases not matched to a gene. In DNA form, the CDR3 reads TGCAGTGCTAGAGGACAGGGGGTTGGAGATACGCAGTATTTT. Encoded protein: CSARGQGVGDTQYF.

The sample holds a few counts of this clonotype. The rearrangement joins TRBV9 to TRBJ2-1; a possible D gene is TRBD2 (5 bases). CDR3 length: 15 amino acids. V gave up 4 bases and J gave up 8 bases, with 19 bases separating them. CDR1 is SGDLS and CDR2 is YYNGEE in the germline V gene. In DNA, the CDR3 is TGTGCCAGCAGCCCCCAGGACTCTCCCTGGGATGAGCAGTTCTTC. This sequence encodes CASSPQDSPWDEQFF. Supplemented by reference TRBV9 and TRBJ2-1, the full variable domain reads DSGVTQTPKHLITATGQRVTLRCSPRSGDLSVYWYQQSLDQGLQFLIQYYNGEERAKGNILERFSAQQFPDLHSELNLSSLELGDSALYFCASSPQDSPWDEQFFGPGTRLTVL.

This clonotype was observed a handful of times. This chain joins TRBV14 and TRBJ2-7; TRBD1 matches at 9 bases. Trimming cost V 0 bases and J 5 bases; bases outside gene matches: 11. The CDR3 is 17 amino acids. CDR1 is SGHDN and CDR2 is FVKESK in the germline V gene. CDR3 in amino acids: CASSQEGQGLLWDEQYF. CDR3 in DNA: TGTGCCAGCAGCCAAGAGGGACAGGGTTTGCTCTGGGACGAGCAGTACTTC.

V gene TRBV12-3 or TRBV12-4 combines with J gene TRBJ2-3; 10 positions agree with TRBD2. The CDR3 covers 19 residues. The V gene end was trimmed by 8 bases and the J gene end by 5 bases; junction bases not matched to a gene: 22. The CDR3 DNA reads TGTGCCAGCTCCCCCGAGGCAGGGGGCAGCCTAGCGGGGGTAGATACGCAGTATTTT. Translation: CASSPEAGGSLAGVDTQYF.

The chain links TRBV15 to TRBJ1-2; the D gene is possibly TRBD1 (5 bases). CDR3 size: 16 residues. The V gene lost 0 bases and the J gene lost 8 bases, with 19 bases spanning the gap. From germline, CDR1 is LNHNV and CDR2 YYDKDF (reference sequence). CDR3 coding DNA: TGTGCCACCAGCAGAGATCTCTGGGGCCCTATAGAGGGCTACACCTTC. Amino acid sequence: CATSRDLWGPIEGYTF.

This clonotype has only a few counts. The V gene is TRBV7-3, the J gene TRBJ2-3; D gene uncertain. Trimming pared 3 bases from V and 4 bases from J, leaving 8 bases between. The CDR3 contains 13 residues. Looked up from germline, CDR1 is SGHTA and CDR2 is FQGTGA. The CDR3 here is CASSFNVADTQYF. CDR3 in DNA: TGTGCCAGCAGCTTTAATGTTGCAGATACGCAGTATTTT.

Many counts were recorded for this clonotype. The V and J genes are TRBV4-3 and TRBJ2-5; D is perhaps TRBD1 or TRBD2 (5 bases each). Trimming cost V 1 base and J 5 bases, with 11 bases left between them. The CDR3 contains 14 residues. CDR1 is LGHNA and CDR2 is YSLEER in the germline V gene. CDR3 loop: CASSQGGPRETQYF. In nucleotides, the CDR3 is TGCGCCAGCAGCCAAGGGGGACCCAGGGAGACCCAGTACTTC.

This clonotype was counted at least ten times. This CDR3 is CASSPTTNEKLFF. CDR3 DNA sequence: TGTGCCAGCAGTCCGACCACTAATGAAAAACTGTTTTTT. The chain has TRBV12-3 or TRBV12-4 and TRBJ1-4; D is unclear. V was trimmed by 5 bases and J by 2 bases, leaving 6 bases between them. The CDR3 length is 13 residues.

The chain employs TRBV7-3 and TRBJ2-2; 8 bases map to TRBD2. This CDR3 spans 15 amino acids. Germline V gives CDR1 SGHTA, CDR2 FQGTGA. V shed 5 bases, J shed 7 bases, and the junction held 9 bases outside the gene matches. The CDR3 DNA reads TGTGCCAGCAGCCCCCGGGAGGGGATTAACGGGGAGCTGTTTTTT. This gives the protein CASSPREGINGELFF.

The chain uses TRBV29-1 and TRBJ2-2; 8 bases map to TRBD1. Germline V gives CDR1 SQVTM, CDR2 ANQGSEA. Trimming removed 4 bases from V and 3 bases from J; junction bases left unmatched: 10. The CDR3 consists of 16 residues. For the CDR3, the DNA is TGCAGCGTTGGGGCGATCAGGGGGCGGCACACCGGGGAGCTGTTTTTT. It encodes CSVGAIRGRHTGELFF.

The CDR3 spells CASGAGANEQFF. CDR3 DNA: TGTGCCAGTGGGGCAGGGGCAAATGAGCAGTTCTTC. The chain carries TRBV19 and TRBJ2-1; a weak D match, TRBD1 (6 bases). This CDR3 region has 12 residues. CDR1 LNHDA and CDR2 SQIVND come from the germline V gene (reference sequence). The ends were cut back, 8 bases at V and 7 bases at J, with 12 bases in the middle.

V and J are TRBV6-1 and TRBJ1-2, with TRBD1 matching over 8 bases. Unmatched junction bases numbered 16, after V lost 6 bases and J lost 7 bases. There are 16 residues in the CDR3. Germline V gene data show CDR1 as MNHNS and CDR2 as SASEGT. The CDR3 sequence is CASSPWQGAMGTGYTF. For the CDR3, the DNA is TGTGCCAGCAGCCCTTGGCAGGGGGCAATGGGAACTGGCTACACCTTC.

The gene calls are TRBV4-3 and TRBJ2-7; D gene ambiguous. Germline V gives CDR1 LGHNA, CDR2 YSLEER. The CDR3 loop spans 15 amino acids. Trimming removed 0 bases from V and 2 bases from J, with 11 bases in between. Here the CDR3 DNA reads TGCGCCAGCAGCCAAGAGAGTTCCGGTCCCTACGAGCAGTACTTC. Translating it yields CASSQESSGPYEQYF.

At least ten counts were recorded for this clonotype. CDR3 sequence reads: CASSLQGARSTGELFF. In DNA, the CDR3 is TGCGCCAGCAGCTTACAGGGGGCTAGGAGCACCGGGGAGCTGTTTTTT. The chain carries TRBV5-1 and TRBJ2-2, with TRBD1 identical over 9 bases. Trimming took 2 bases from V and 4 from J; bases not matched to a gene: 6. CDR1 and CDR2 from the germline V gene are SGHRS and YFSETQ. The CDR3 consists of 16 residues. Full variable domain (outside the CDR3, taken from reference TRBV5-1 and TRBJ2-2): KAGVTQTPRYLIKTRGQQVTLSCSPISGHRSVSWYQQTPGQGLQFLFEYFSETQRNKGNFPGRFSGRQFSNSRSEMNVSTLELGDSALYLCASSLQGARSTGELFFGEGSRLTVL.

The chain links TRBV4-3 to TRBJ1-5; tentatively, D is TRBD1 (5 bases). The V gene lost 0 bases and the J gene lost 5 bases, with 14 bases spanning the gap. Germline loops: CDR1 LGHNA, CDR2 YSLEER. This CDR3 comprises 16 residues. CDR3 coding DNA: TGCGCCAGCAGCCAAGAACTCAGTGGGGGTTATCAGCCCCAGCATTTT. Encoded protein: CASSQELSGGYQPQHF.

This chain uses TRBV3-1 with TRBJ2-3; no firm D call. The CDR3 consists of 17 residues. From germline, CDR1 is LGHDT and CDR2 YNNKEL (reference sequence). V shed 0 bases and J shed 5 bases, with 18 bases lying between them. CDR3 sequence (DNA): TGTGCCAGCAGCCAAGATATGGAACTCCTTCCACGAGATACGCAGTATTTT. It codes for CASSQDMELLPRDTQYF.

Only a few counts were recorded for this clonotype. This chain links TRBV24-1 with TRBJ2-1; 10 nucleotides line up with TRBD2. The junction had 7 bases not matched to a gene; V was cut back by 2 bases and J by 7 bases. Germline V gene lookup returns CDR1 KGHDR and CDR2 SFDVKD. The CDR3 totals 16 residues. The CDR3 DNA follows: TGTGCCACCAGTGATTCCCTAGCGGGAGCGGGGAATGAGCAGTTCTTC. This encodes CATSDSLAGAGNEQFF.

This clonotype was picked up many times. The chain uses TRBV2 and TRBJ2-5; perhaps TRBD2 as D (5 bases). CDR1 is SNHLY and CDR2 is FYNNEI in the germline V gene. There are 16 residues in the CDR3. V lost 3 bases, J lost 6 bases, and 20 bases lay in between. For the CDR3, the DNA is TGTGCCAGCAGTGAGGGAGTTGGGGTACGGGGAAAGACCCAGTACTTC. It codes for CASSEGVGVRGKTQYF.

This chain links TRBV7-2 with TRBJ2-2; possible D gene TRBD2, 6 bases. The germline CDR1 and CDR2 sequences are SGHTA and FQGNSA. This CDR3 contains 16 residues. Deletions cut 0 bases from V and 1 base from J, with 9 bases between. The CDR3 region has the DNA TGTGCCAGCAGCTTAGCTAGTAGCGGGAACACCGGGGAGCTGTTTTTT. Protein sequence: CASSLASSGNTGELFF.

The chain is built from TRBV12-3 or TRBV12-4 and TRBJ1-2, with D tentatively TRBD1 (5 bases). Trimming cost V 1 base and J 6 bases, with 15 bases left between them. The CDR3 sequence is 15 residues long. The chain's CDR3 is CASSLGAGLVHGYTF. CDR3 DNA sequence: TGTGCCAGCAGTTTAGGGGCAGGGTTGGTTCATGGCTACACCTTC.

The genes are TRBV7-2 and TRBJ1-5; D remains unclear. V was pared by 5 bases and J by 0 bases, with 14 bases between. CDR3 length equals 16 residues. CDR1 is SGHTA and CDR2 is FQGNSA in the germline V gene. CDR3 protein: CASSPYMDRSNQPQHF. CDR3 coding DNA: TGTGCCAGCAGCCCATACATGGATCGTAGCAATCAGCCCCAGCATTTT.

The DNA for the CDR3 is TGTGCCAGCTCAACTTCCCAACTAGCGGGAGAATACGACGAGCAGTACTTC. This sequence encodes CASSTSQLAGEYDEQYF. V is TRBV18 and J is TRBJ2-7; TRBD2 matches 11 bases. The trim removed 5 bases at V and 5 bases at J, leaving 14 bases unmatched. The CDR3 length is 17 residues. Germline V lookup: CDR1 KGHSH, CDR2 LQKENI.

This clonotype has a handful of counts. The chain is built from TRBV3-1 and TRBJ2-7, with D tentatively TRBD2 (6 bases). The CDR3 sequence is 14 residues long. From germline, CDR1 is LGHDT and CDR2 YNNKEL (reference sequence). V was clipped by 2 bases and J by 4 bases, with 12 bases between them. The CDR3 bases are TGTGCCAGCAGCCAAAGGCAGGGAGGATACGAGCAGTACTTC. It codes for CASSQRQGGYEQYF.

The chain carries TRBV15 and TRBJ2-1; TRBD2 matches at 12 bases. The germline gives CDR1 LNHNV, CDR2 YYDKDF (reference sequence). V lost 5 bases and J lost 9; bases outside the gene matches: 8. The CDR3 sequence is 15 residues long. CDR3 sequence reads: CATSPTSGRSGEQFF. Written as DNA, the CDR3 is TGTGCCACCAGCCCGACTAGCGGGAGATCGGGTGAGCAGTTCTTC.

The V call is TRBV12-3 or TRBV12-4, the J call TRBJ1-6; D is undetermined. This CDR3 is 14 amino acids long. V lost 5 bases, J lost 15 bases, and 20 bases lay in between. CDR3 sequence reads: CASSPAGLRPYLHF. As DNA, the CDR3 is TGTGCCAGCAGTCCTGCCGGGCTCAGGCCATACCTCCACTTT.

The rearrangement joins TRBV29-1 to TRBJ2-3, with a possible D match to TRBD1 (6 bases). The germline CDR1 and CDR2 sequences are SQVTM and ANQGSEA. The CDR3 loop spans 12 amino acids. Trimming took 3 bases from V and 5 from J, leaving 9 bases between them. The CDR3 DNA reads TGCAGCGTTGAGGCGGACAGAGATACGCAGTATTTT. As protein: CSVEADRDTQYF.

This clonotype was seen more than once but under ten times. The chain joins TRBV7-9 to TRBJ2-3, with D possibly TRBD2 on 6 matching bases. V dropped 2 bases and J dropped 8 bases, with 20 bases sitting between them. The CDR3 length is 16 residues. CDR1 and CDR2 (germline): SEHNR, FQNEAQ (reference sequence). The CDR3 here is CASSLISLGPGGTQYF. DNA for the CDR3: TGTGCCAGCAGCTTAATAAGCTTGGGCCCCGGGGGTACGCAGTATTTT.